The rows below give T cell receptor beta chains drawn from one sample of a study of memory B cells and T cells in multiple sclerosis. Assay used: immunoSEQ multiplex PCR; TCRdb lists only in-frame clones, some missing. The data contain 30,000 to 40,000 clones, about 82% of them singletons. Their target antigens are unknown. Material: PBMCs from blood kept in culture. All receptors come from a human donor with multiple sclerosis. CDR3s include the opening cysteine and the closing phenylalanine or tryptophan. D genes are given only for firm matches.

NA	TRBV4-1	TRBJ1-2	CASSQAKIGQTNRTYGYTF
NA	TRBV19	TRBJ1-1	CASRKSTEAFF
TRBD2	TRBV5-1	TRBJ2-5	CASSLPRSPATRGDQETQYF
NA	TRBV19	TRBJ1-1	CAVKDRNTEAFF
NA	TRBV6-6	TRBJ1-5	CASSWQASNQPQHF
TRBD1	TRBV5-6	TRBJ1-2	CASSLVRDRGTYGYTF
NA	TRBV5-1	TRBJ1-1	CASSATGGTEAFF
TRBD1	TRBV18	TRBJ2-7	CASSPRGQKNEQYF
TRBD2	TRBV28	TRBJ2-2	CASRKPPWSGRGDTGELFF
NA	TRBV19	TRBJ2-2	CASSSGSFTGELFF
NA	TRBV27	TRBJ2-1	CATSRGNYNEQFF
NA	TRBV5-8	TRBJ1-4	CASSLLETNANEKLFF
NA	TRBV6-5	TRBJ2-5	CASKLQARQETQYF
NA	TRBV19	TRBJ1-2	CASSIGSSLNYGYTF
TRBD2	TRBV6-1	TRBJ2-5	CASKWGGTRETQYF
NA	TRBV29-1	TRBJ2-7	CSVELGDHSYEQYF
NA	TRBV6-5	TRBJ2-7	CASRPLRGPYEQYF
NA	TRBV4-1	TRBJ1-6	CASSLQEAGSPLHF
TRBD1	TRBV5-1	TRBJ2-7	CASSVGQAYEQYF
NA	TRBV6-1	TRBJ2-5	CASRGVWAGEETQYF
TRBD2	TRBV6-6	TRBJ2-7	CASRGGGSLYYEQYF
NA	TRBV19	TRBJ2-5	CASSKGPHQETQYF
TRBD2	TRBV7-3	TRBJ2-1	CASSSSGRGNEQFF
TRBD1	TRBV29-1	TRBJ2-7	CSVMTGDSYEQYF
TRBD1	TRBV19	TRBJ1-1	CASSIQPRTGWNTEAFF
TRBD2	TRBV5-1	TRBJ2-1	CASSNPGGVSSYNEQFF
NA	TRBV19	TRBJ1-1	CASSIDLFGNTEAFF
TRBD1	TRBV5-1	TRBJ2-7	CASSQRQGSYEQYF
NA	TRBV11-1	TRBJ2-7	CASSPEVGPYEQYF
TRBD1	TRBV5-6	TRBJ1-2	CASNQGRRDSVYGYTF
NA	TRBV11-1	TRBJ1-5	CASSPGRAQPQHF
TRBD1	TRBV7-9	TRBJ2-7	CASSLAGGLYEQYF
NA	TRBV19	TRBJ1-5	CASSTGYQPQHF
NA	TRBV4-1	TRBJ1-2	CASSQVGGFGGYTF
NA	TRBV15	TRBJ2-7	CATSRETGYEQYF
NA	TRBV6-6	TRBJ2-3	CASSRHLGEALDTQYF
NA	TRBV6-1	TRBJ2-7	CASSHIASSYEQYF
NA	TRBV9	TRBJ2-1	CASSVGGWGEQFF
NA	TRBV27	TRBJ2-3	CASSFLSDTQYF
NA	TRBV7-8	TRBJ2-7	CASSLVEGYEQYF
NA	TRBV7-9	TRBJ1-2	CASSPMRGPMSPTGTF
TRBD1	TRBV7-9	TRBJ1-4	CASSMGQGTNEKLFF
NA	TRBV14	TRBJ1-2	CASSQALGYYGYTF
TRBD1	TRBV29-1	TRBJ1-5	CSVFTGGSNQPQHF
NA	TRBV12-2	TRBJ2-7	CASRIDVPYEQYF
NA	TRBV27	TRBJ2-5	CASSLSGQQETQYF
TRBD1	TRBV5-5	TRBJ1-1	CASSTIGQAMNTEAFF
TRBD1	TRBV28	TRBJ1-2	CASRGQGPNYGYTF
NA	TRBV6-5	TRBJ2-7	CASSSRTATYEQYF
NA	TRBV28	TRBJ2-7	CASNKRGYEQYF